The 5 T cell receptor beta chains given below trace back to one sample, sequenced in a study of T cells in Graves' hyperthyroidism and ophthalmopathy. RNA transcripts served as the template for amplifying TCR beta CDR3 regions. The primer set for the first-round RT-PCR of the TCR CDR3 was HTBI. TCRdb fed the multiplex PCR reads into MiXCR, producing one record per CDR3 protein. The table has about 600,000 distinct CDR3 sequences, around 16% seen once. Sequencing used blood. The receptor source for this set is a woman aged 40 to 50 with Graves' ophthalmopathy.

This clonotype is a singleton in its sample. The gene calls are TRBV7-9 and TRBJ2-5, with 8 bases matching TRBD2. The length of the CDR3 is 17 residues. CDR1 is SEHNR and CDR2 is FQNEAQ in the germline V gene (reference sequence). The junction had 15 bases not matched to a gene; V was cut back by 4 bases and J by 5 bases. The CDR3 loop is CASSYWGVDSGKETQYF. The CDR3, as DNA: TGTGCCAGCAGCTACTGGGGGGTCGATAGCGGGAAGGAGACCCAGTACTTC.

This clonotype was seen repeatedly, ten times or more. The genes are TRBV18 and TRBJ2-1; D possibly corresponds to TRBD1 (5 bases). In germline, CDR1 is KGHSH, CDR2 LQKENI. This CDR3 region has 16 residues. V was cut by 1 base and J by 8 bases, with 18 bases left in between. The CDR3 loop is CASSPQRAGLSDEQFF. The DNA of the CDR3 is TGTGCCAGCTCACCACAAAGGGCAGGGCTCAGCGATGAGCAGTTCTTC.

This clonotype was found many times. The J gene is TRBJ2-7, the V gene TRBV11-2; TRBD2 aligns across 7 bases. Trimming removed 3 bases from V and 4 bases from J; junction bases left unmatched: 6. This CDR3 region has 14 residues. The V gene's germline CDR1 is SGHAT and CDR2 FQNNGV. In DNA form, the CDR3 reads TGTGCCAGCAGCTTTGCTAGCGGACATTACGAGCAGTACTTC. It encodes CASSFASGHYEQYF.

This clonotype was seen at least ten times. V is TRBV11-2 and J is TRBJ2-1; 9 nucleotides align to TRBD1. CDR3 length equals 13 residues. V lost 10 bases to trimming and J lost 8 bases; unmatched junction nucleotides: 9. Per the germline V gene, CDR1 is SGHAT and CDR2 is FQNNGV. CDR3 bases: TGTGCCACCAAAGGACAGGGGAGGGATGAGCAGTTCTTC. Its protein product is CATKGQGRDEQFF.

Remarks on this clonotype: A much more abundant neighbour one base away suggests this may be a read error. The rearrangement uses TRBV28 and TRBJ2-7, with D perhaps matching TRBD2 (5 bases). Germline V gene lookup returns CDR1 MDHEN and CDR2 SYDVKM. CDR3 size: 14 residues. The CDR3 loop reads CASRVGSASYEQHF. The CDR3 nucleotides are TGTGCCAGCAGAGTGGGTAGCGCCTCCTACGAGCAGCACTTC.